This TCR beta chain emerged from a study of cytomegalovirus exposure and HLA in healthy donors. There are 17 residues in the CDR3. CDR1 is MDHEN and CDR2 is SYDVKM in the germline V gene. V gave up 6 bases and J gave up 2 bases; unmatched junction bases: 16. Repertoires were generated with immunoSEQ multiplex PCR, while TCRdb's copy carries only in-frame clones and drops some. The sample includes about 240,000 clones, about 83% seen only once; the top ten take about 3%. The V gene is TRBV28, the J gene TRBJ2-7; 7 bases line up with TRBD2. Sequences were obtained from PBMCs. This sequence originates from a man in his late teens or twenties in good health and CMV-seronegative. The CDR3: CASRISPIRGLAYEQYF. DNA for the CDR3: TGTGCCAGCAGAATTTCCCCAATACGAGGACTAGCCTACGAGCAGTACTTC.